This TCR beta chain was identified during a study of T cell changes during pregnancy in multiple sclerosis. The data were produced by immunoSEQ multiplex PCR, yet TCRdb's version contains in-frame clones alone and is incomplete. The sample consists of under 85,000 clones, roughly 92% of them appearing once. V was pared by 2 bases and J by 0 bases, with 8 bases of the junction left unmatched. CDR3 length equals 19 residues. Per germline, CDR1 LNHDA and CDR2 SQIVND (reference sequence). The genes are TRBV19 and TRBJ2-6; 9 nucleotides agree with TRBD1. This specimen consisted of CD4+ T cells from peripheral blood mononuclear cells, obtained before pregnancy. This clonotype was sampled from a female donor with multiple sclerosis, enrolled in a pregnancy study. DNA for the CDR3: TGTGCCAGTAGTATAATCAGGACAGGGGCCCTCTCTGGGGCCAACGTCCTGACTTTC. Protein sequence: CASSIIRTGALSGANVLTF.